This T cell receptor (beta chain) was identified during a study of T cell repertoires in cytomegalovirus infection. In the study overall: Matching HLA type and CMV infection were both indicated by public TCR beta signatures. Study-wide results and limits: Ex vivo responses were dominated by HLA-C-restricted CMV-specific TCR beta clonotypes. Identification of carriers of CMV plus the relevant HLA was achieved through cumulative public TCR beta family frequency.

Details on this clonotype: Antigen unknown.

In TCRdb, the reads were re-called with MiXCR into one record per CDR3 protein. The top ten hold more than 2.5% of the sample, which has just under 300,000 distinct CDR3 sequences, about 9.2% seen once. Trimming left V 6 bases short and J 0 bases short, with 17 bases between. The CDR3 is 17 residues long. Looked up from germline, CDR1 is LNHDA and CDR2 is SQIVND (reference sequence). Input material: PBMCs. The sequence was obtained from a human donor in good health (CMV status not recorded). Some clones in this sample may be carry-over from other donors' samples. V usage is TRBV19 and J usage is TRBJ2-2; D remains ambiguous. CDR3: CASSLLPPVSNTGELFF. CDR3 sequence (DNA): TGTGCCAGTAGCCTGTTGCCCCCAGTTTCGAACACCGGGGAGCTGTTTTTT.